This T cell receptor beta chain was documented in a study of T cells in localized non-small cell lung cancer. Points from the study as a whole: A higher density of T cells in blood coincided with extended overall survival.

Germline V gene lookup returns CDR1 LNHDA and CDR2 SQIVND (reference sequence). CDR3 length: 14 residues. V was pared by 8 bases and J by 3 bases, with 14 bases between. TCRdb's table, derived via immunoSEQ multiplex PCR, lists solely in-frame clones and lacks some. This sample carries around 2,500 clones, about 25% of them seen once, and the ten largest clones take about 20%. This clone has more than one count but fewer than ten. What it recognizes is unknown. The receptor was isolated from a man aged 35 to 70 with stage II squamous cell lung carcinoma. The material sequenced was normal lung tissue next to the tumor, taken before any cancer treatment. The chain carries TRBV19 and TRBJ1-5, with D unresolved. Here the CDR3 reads CASGSGPFNQPQHF. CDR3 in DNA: TGTGCCAGTGGCTCCGGACCGTTCAATCAGCCCCAGCATTTT.